The 17 T cell receptor beta chains given below trace back to one sample, sequenced in a study of blood T cells in healthy people across ages. Next came a second PCR, run for about 6 to 11 cycles, which used a sample-barcoded 5' primer along with a J-beta primer mix. TCRdb called the 5' RACE reads again in MiXCR, with one record for every CDR3 protein. The table includes about 1.4 million distinct CDR3 sequences, almost 60% detected once. Material for sequencing was blood. The source of these receptors is a man in his late teens or twenties in good health.

This rearrangement joins TRBV20-1 to TRBJ2-7; 10 nucleotides agree with TRBD1. Germline assignment: CDR1 DFQATT and CDR2 SNEGSKA (reference sequence). The trim removed 6 bases at V and 4 bases at J, leaving 6 bases unmatched. CDR3 length: 13 residues. CDR3 in amino acids: CSARGQGMYEQYF. The CDR3 DNA reads as TGCAGTGCCAGGGGACAGGGGATGTACGAGCAGTACTTC.

The CDR3 DNA is TGTGCCAGCAGGAAGATAGCGGGAGTAGCCAAAAACATTCAGTACTTC. Its translation is CASRKIAGVAKNIQYF. This rearrangement joins TRBV2 to TRBJ2-4; 9 bases are a match to TRBD2. CDR3 length: 16 residues. CDR1 and CDR2 (germline): SNHLY, FYNNEI. Unmatched junction bases numbered 6, after V lost 6 bases and J lost 0 bases.

This clonotype was picked up a small number of times. The V gene is TRBV7-9, the J gene TRBJ2-7; 8 nucleotides agree with TRBD2. CDR1 SEHNR and CDR2 FQNEAQ come from the germline V gene (reference sequence). J was trimmed by 0 bases and V by 5 bases; bases with no gene match: 3. This CDR3 is 14 amino acids long. CDR3 region: CASSVSGNSYEQYF. Written as DNA, the CDR3 is TGTGCCAGCAGCGTTAGCGGGAACTCCTACGAGCAGTACTTC. Full variable domain (remainder filled in from reference TRBV7-9 and TRBJ2-7): DTGVSQNPRHKITKRGQNVTFRCDPISEHNRLYWYRQTLGQGPEFLTYFQNEAQLEKSRLLSDRFSAERPKGSFSTLEIQRTEQGDSAMYLCASSVSGNSYEQYFGPGTRLTVT.

The chain couples TRBV9 to TRBJ1-1; TRBD1 matches at 8 bases. The CDR3 has 14 residues. The V and J ends lost 4 bases and 8 bases, in that order; junction bases with no gene match: 10. The V gene's germline CDR1 is SGDLS and CDR2 YYNGEE. CDR3 bases: TGTGCCAGCAGCCGGGGACAGGCCGGGGGGGAAGCTTTCTTT. Translating gives CASSRGQAGGEAFF.

The chain joins TRBV6-4 to TRBJ2-1, with 7 bases matching TRBD2. CDR1 and CDR2 from the germline V gene are MRHNA and SNTAGT. The V segment lost 7 bases and the J segment 9 bases; nucleotides outside the gene matches: 18. The CDR3 spans 16 residues. In nucleotides, the CDR3 is TGTGCCAGCATTCCCAGCCGGGACTACTCAACGGGTGAGCAGTTCTTC. This translates into CASIPSRDYSTGEQFF.

V usage is TRBV14 and J usage is TRBJ1-3, with no clear D. CDR3 length: 16 amino acids. Per germline, CDR1 SGHDN and CDR2 FVKESK. Trimming took 1 base from V and 6 from J, leaving 16 bases between them. The CDR3 bases are TGTGCCAGCAGCCAAGTGTACGGCGTCAGTAAAAACACCATATATTTT. Protein product: CASSQVYGVSKNTIYF.

The genes are TRBV6-2 or TRBV6-3 and TRBJ2-1; the D call may be TRBD1 or TRBD2 (5 bases each). Germline V CDR1 and CDR2: MNHEY, SVGEGT. The CDR3 totals 19 residues. V lost 0 bases and J 8 bases, leaving 26 bases between the germline ends. The CDR3 reads CASSYSPVDILEGRDEQFF. CDR3 sequence (DNA): TGTGCCAGCAGTTACTCCCCCGTGGACATCTTAGAGGGTAGGGATGAGCAGTTCTTC.

The J gene is TRBJ2-1, the V gene TRBV4-1; D unresolved. This CDR3 is 14 amino acids long. V lost 0 bases and J lost 11, with 14 bases in between. Germline CDR1 is MGHRA and CDR2 is YSYEKL. CDR3 region: CASSQDPGLRKQFF. The CDR3 DNA reads TGCGCCAGCAGCCAAGACCCAGGCCTAAGAAAGCAGTTCTTC.

This clonotype was counted only a few times. The J gene is TRBJ2-2, the V gene TRBV6-6; possible D gene TRBD1, 6 bases. There are 13 residues in the CDR3. Trimming pared 6 bases from V and 5 bases from J, leaving 10 bases between. Germline values: CDR1 MNHNY, CDR2 SVGAGI (reference sequence). The CDR3 region is CASRVQGTGELFF. DNA of the CDR3: TGTGCCAGCAGGGTACAGGGAACCGGGGAGCTGTTTTTT.

This chain connects TRBV7-9 to TRBJ2-4, with 9 bases lining up with TRBD1. V shed 6 bases and J 13 bases; nucleotides not matched to a gene: 19. The CDR3 totals 16 residues. The germline V gene encodes CDR1 SEHNR and CDR2 FQNEAQ (reference sequence). The CDR3 loop reads CASSPPTGTGTWEQYF. For the CDR3, the DNA is TGTGCCAGCAGTCCACCCACCGGGACAGGGACATGGGAGCAGTACTTC.

The CDR3 here is CASSLPTGAYGYTF. Here the CDR3 DNA reads TGTGCCAGCAGCCTACCGACAGGGGCCTATGGCTACACCTTC. The chain carries TRBV5-6 and TRBJ1-2; 8 bases line up with TRBD1. After removal of 4 bases from V and 4 bases from J, the junction contained 6 bases not matched to a gene. The CDR3 consists of 14 residues. Germline V gene lookup returns CDR1 SGHDT and CDR2 YYEEEE. Variable domain in full (rest from reference TRBV5-6 and TRBJ1-2): DAGVTQSPTHLIKTRGQQVTLRCSPKSGHDTVSWYQQALGQGPQFIFQYYEEEERQRGNFPDRFSGHQFPNYSSELNVNALLLGDSALYLCASSLPTGAYGYTFGSGTRLTVV.

The chain uses TRBV7-6 and TRBJ2-5, with TRBD1 identical over 7 bases. The junction had 8 bases not matched to a gene; V was cut back by 5 bases and J by 5 bases. This CDR3 spans 14 amino acids. CDR1 is SGHVS, CDR2 FNYEAQ, per germline. The CDR3 protein is CASSIPTGPETQYF. CDR3 DNA: TGTGCCAGCAGCATCCCGACAGGGCCCGAGACCCAGTACTTC.

The genes are TRBV4-3 and TRBJ1-2; D not certain. Germline V gene lookup returns CDR1 LGHNA and CDR2 YSLEER. CDR3 size: 14 residues. Between the trimmed V and J ends, which lost 5 bases and 5 bases, there was a span of 15 bases. For the CDR3, the DNA is TGCGCCAGCAGCGCCGGAGTGACGTTGTATGGCTACACCTTC. It yields the protein CASSAGVTLYGYTF.

The chain combines TRBV5-5 with TRBJ2-4; TRBD1 matches 7 bases. The V gene's germline CDR1 is SGHKS and CDR2 YYEKEE (reference sequence). The CDR3 spans 18 residues. Trimming cost V 0 bases and J 0 bases; bases outside gene matches: 9. The CDR3 loop is CASSLEGRQGIAKNIQYF. The CDR3 DNA is TGTGCCAGCAGCTTGGAAGGGAGACAGGGCATAGCCAAAAACATTCAGTACTTC.

Turning to this clonotype: An end of the junction does not agree with germline; a read error may underlie this. The CDR3 nucleotides are TGTGCCAGCAGCCAAGACGGGGGCAGGAACACTGAAGCTTTCTTT. It translates to CASSQDGGRNTEAFF. This chain connects TRBV4-3 to TRBJ1-1; a weak D match, TRBD1 (6 bases). Germline V CDR1 and CDR2: LGHNA, YSLEER. This CDR3 contains 15 residues.

The rearrangement joins TRBV11-2 to TRBJ2-3; no clear D gene. Trimming took 6 bases from V and 4 from J, leaving 8 bases between them. CDR3 size: 12 residues. Germline V CDR1 and CDR2: SGHAT, FQNNGV. CDR3 in amino acids: CASRQLSDTQYF. The CDR3 DNA is TGTGCCAGCAGACAGTTGTCAGATACGCAGTATTTT.

The chain combines TRBV29-1 with TRBJ1-1; TRBD1 might be the D (6 bases). Deletions cut 8 bases from V and 1 base from J, with 14 bases between. In germline, CDR1 is SQVTM, CDR2 ANQGSEA. The CDR3 totals 13 residues. CDR3 loop: CSIQGPENTEAFF. The CDR3, as DNA: TGCAGCATCCAGGGGCCTGAGAACACTGAAGCTTTCTTT.